This entry lists 10 T cell receptor beta chains sequenced from one sample in a study of control samples from healthy donors and cancer patients (dated by TCRdb to about 2020). The library was built by means of the immunoSEQ multiplex PCR assay. Sourced from immuneACCESS, this table was stored by TCRdb with only in-frame sequences that have V and J called. A share of the clones is absent; for the studies checked, an unresolved V gene accounts for under half, and the remainder has no known explanation. The sample contains about 92,000 clones, approximately 78% of them found a single time. The leading ten clones occupy around 10% of the sample. Source material: blood. Source of these receptors: a woman in her fifties or sixties in good health.

The V and J genes are TRBV2 and TRBJ1-2, with no clear D. Per the germline V gene, CDR1 is SNHLY and CDR2 is FYNNEI. The CDR3 is made up of 12 amino acids. Deletions cut 7 bases from V and 3 bases from J, with 9 bases between. DNA of the CDR3: TGTGCCAGCACCGTAGGGTACTATGGCTACACCTTC. Its translation: CASTVGYYGYTF. Full variable domain (outside the CDR3, taken from reference TRBV2 and TRBJ1-2): EPEVTQTPSHQVTQMGQEVILRCVPISNHLYFYWYRQILGQKVEFLVSFYNNEISEKSEIFDDQFSVERPDGSNFTLKIRSTKLEDSAMYFCASTVGYYGYTFGSGTRLTVV.

J is TRBJ2-7 and V is TRBV10-3; D ambiguous. V shed 10 bases and J shed 2 bases, with 21 bases lying between them. Germline loops: CDR1 ENHRY, CDR2 SYGVKD. The CDR3 totals 15 residues. The CDR3 loop is CATRIGIGATYEQYF. For the CDR3, the DNA is TGTGCCACCCGAATTGGAATCGGTGCCACCTACGAGCAGTACTTC.

This clone was found once. The chain employs TRBV5-4 and TRBJ2-5; possibly TRBD2 for D (6 bases). The CDR3 spans 14 residues. Germline CDR1 is SGHNT and CDR2 is YYREEE (reference sequence). V lost 4 bases, J lost 6 bases, and 16 bases lay in between. The CDR3 spells CASSEGGGGKTQYF. CDR3 sequence (DNA): TGTGCCAGCAGCGAGGGAGGAGGCGGGAAGACCCAGTACTTC. Looking up the rest from reference TRBV5-4 and TRBJ2-5 gives the full variable domain: ETGVTQSPTHLIKTRGQQVTLRCSSQSGHNTVSWYQQALGQGPQFIFQYYREEENGRGNFPPRFSGLQFPNYSSELNVNALELDDSALYLCASSEGGGGKTQYFGPGTRLLVL.

V and J are TRBV3-1 (or the pseudogene TRBV3-2) and TRBJ2-3, with 11 bases that match TRBD2. The CDR3 spans 15 residues. The junction had 3 bases not matched to a gene; V was cut back by 4 bases and J by 3 bases. Germline CDR1 and CDR2: LGHDT and YNNKEL (reference sequence). Here the CDR3 reads CASSLRTSGTDTQYF. The CDR3 region has the DNA TGTGCCAGCAGCCTCCGGACTAGCGGGACAGATACGCAGTATTTT.

The V call is TRBV7-2, the J call TRBJ2-7, with 7 nucleotides matching TRBD2. This CDR3 spans 19 amino acids. The germline gives CDR1 SGHTA, CDR2 FQGNSA. V shed 1 base, J shed 2 bases, and the junction held 17 bases outside the gene matches. DNA of the CDR3: TGTGCCAGCAGCTTAGGGCATGAAGGGCGGGGGATCATTCCCTACGAGCAGTACTTC. It codes for CASSLGHEGRGIIPYEQYF.

The DNA of the CDR3 is TGTGCCAGCAGCAGACAGGGGGGACCCGAGCAGTACTTC. It translates to CASSRQGGPEQYF. The chain recombines TRBV6-6 with TRBJ2-7; 9 nucleotides match TRBD1. Germline values: CDR1 MNHNY, CDR2 SVGAGI (reference sequence). V shed 6 bases and J 6 bases; nucleotides not matched to a gene: 6. This CDR3 comprises 13 residues.

The chain recombines TRBV7-9 with TRBJ2-7; D is tentatively TRBD1 or TRBD2 (5 bases each). The length of the CDR3 is 15 residues. Germline-derived CDR1 and CDR2 are SEHNR and FQNEAQ (reference sequence). Trimming stripped 1 base from V and 7 bases from J, with 17 bases between. Here the CDR3 DNA reads TGTGCCAGCAGCTTAGGGGGGAACCCTCTCTTGGAGCAGTACTTC. It is translated as CASSLGGNPLLEQYF.

The chain has TRBV13 and TRBJ1-4; TRBD1 aligns across 9 bases. Germline V gives CDR1 PRHDT, CDR2 FYEKMQ (reference sequence). CDR3 size: 15 residues. The junction had 7 bases not matched to a gene; V was cut back by 6 bases and J by 5 bases. The DNA of the CDR3 is TGTGCCAGCAGTAAACAAACAGGGGGCAATGAAAAACTGTTTTTT. Protein: CASSKQTGGNEKLFF.

The chain couples TRBV29-1 to TRBJ2-3; maybe TRBD2 (6 bases). CDR3 length: 13 amino acids. Germline CDR1 is SQVTM and CDR2 is ANQGSEA. The V gene lost 5 bases and the J gene lost 13 bases, with 22 bases spanning the gap. CDR3 protein: CSVQGLYGTGKYF. CDR3 sequence (DNA): TGCAGCGTTCAAGGCTTGTACGGGACTGGGAAGTATTTT.

The V and J genes are TRBV24-1 and TRBJ2-2; 13 nucleotides line up with TRBD2. Looked up from germline, CDR1 is KGHDR and CDR2 is SFDVKD. The CDR3 runs to 17 residues. Germline trimming cut 3 bases from V and 8 bases from J; bases unmatched to any gene: 8. The CDR3 reads CATSDLTSGGAKGELFF. As DNA, the CDR3 is TGTGCCACCAGTGATCTCACTAGCGGGGGGGCCAAGGGGGAGCTGTTTTTT.